Listed below are T cell receptor beta chains from one sample, sequenced in a study of shared clonotypes between healthy human individuals. The data were produced by immunoSEQ multiplex PCR, yet TCRdb's version contains in-frame clones alone and is incomplete. The sample contains around 510,000 clones, roughly four fifths of which appear only once. The sequenced material came from PBMCs. Receptors were obtained from a woman between 40 and 50 years old in good health. Some clones in this sample may be carry-over from other donors' samples. Both conserved end residues are part of each CDR3. D genes are given only for firm matches. Clone size, where shown, is once, few, many, or a class for clones that have expanded.

J: TRBJ2-7; V: TRBV5-1; size: -; D: TRBD1; CDR3: CASSQRTGIYEQYF; DNA: TGCGCCAGCAGCCAGAGGACAGGGATCTACGAGCAGTACTTC
J: TRBJ2-7; V: TRBV18; size: few; D: -; CDR3: CASSPGVGHYEQYF; DNA: TGTGCCAGCTCACCAGGAGTAGGTCACTACGAGCAGTACTTC
J: TRBJ1-5; V: TRBV28; size: -; D: -; CDR3: CASSFRQGDQPQHF; DNA: TGTGCCAGCAGTTTTAGGCAGGGAGATCAGCCCCAGCATTTT
J: TRBJ2-7; V: TRBV7-8; size: -; D: TRBD2; CDR3: CASSILAGTYEQYF; DNA: TGTGCCAGCAGCATACTAGCGGGGACCTACGAGCAGTACTTC
J: TRBJ2-1; V: TRBV5-1; size: -; D: -; CDR3: CASRLSSGRNSYNEQFF; DNA: TGCGCCAGCAGGTTGAGTTCCGGGAGAAATTCCTACAATGAGCAGTTCTTC
J: TRBJ2-3; V: TRBV11-3; size: -; D: TRBD2; CDR3: CASSGALAGADTQYF; DNA: TGTGCCAGCAGCGGCGCACTAGCGGGAGCAGATACGCAGTATTTT
J: TRBJ2-7; V: TRBV7-9; size: -; D: TRBD2; CDR3: CASSRDTSALGEQYF; DNA: TGTGCCAGCAGCCGAGACACTAGCGCCTTGGGCGAGCAGTACTTC
J: TRBJ1-5; V: TRBV4-2; size: -; D: -; CDR3: CASSQGAGQPQHF; DNA: TGTGCCAGCAGCCAAGGGGCTGGTCAGCCCCAGCATTTT
J: TRBJ2-5; V: TRBV5-1; size: -; D: -; CDR3: CASMRQQQETQYF; DNA: TGCGCCAGCATGAGACAGCAACAAGAGACCCAGTACTTC
J: TRBJ2-1; V: TRBV30; size: once; D: -; CDR3: CAWSVLPGSNEQFF; DNA: TGTGCCTGGAGCGTACTTCCAGGCTCCAATGAGCAGTTCTTC
J: TRBJ1-5; V: TRBV9; size: -; D: -; CDR3: CASSPGVSNQPQHF; DNA: TGTGCCAGCAGCCCAGGGGTTAGCAATCAGCCCCAGCATTTT
J: TRBJ1-5; V: TRBV19; size: -; D: -; CDR3: CASSNNNQPQHF; DNA: TGTGCCAGTAGTAATAACAATCAGCCCCAGCATTTT
J: TRBJ2-7; V: TRBV28; size: -; D: TRBD1; CDR3: CASSLTGQGSGEQYF; DNA: TGTGCCAGCAGTCTAACGGGACAGGGGTCGGGCGAGCAGTACTTC
J: TRBJ1-3; V: TRBV18; size: -; D: -; CDR3: CASSPSGGNTIYF; DNA: TGTGCCAGCTCACCATCAGGGGGAAACACCATATATTTT
J: TRBJ2-3; V: TRBV6-6; size: -; D: TRBD1; CDR3: CASSYSRDRSTDTQYF; DNA: TGTGCCAGCAGTTACTCGCGGGACAGGAGCACAGATACGCAGTATTTT
J: TRBJ2-5; V: TRBV9; size: -; D: -; CDR3: CASSVDEVGSGETQYF; DNA: TGTGCCAGCAGCGTAGACGAAGTGGGATCCGGAGAGACCCAGTACTTC
J: TRBJ2-7; V: TRBV7-2; size: -; D: TRBD1; CDR3: CASSLVGTGAYEQYF; DNA: TGTGCCAGCAGCTTAGTTGGGACAGGGGCCTACGAGCAGTACTTC
J: TRBJ2-2; V: TRBV10-1; size: few; D: TRBD1; CDR3: CASSSGTGGTGELFF; DNA: TGCGCCAGCAGCTCCGGGACAGGAGGCACCGGGGAGCTGTTTTTT
J: TRBJ1-1; V: TRBV9; size: -; D: -; CDR3: CASSVEGGVRETEAFF; DNA: TGTGCCAGCAGCGTAGAGGGGGGCGTCAGGGAGACTGAAGCTTTCTTT
J: TRBJ2-7; V: TRBV11-1; size: -; D: -; CDR3: CAGSFWGGGSYEQYF; DNA: TGTGCCGGCAGCTTCTGGGGTGGCGGCTCCTACGAGCAGTACTTC
J: TRBJ2-1; V: TRBV7-9; size: -; D: -; CDR3: CASSLGGGSGRNEQFF; DNA: TGTGCCAGCAGCCTAGGGGGTGGATCCGGGAGGAATGAGCAGTTCTTC
J: TRBJ2-7; V: TRBV29-1; size: once; D: -; CDR3: CSVAPDGPEQYF; DNA: TGCAGCGTTGCCCCAGACGGACCCGAGCAGTACTTC
J: TRBJ2-7; V: TRBV5-4; size: -; D: TRBD2; CDR3: CASSRSLAGVAYEQYF; DNA: TGTGCCAGCAGCAGGAGTCTAGCGGGAGTGGCCTACGAGCAGTACTTC
J: TRBJ1-4; V: TRBV4-3; size: many; D: TRBD1; CDR3: CASSQHFTPGQGRTNEKLFF; DNA: TGCGCCAGCAGCCAACACTTCACGCCGGGACAGGGGAGGACTAATGAAAAACTGTTTTTT
J: TRBJ1-4; V: TRBV5-1; size: -; D: -; CDR3: CASSLKGSGDEKLFF; DNA: TGCGCCAGCAGCTTGAAAGGGTCCGGGGATGAAAAACTGTTTTTT
J: TRBJ1-5; V: TRBV5-1; size: -; D: -; CDR3: CASSLGQHPNQPQHF; DNA: TGCGCCAGCAGCTTGGGACAGCATCCCAATCAGCCCCAGCATTTT
J: TRBJ2-5; V: TRBV28; size: many; D: TRBD1; CDR3: CASSLGGTGYGQETQYF; DNA: TGTGCCAGCAGTTTAGGCGGGACAGGGTATGGCCAAGAGACCCAGTACTTC
J: TRBJ2-7; V: TRBV19; size: -; D: TRBD1; CDR3: CASSTQGQGAYEQYF; DNA: TGTGCCAGTAGTACCCAGGGACAGGGGGCTTACGAGCAGTACTTC
J: TRBJ2-1; V: TRBV29-1; size: -; D: TRBD2; CDR3: CSVHSGGAYNEQFF; DNA: TGCAGCGTTCATTCGGGAGGGGCCTACAATGAGCAGTTCTTC